These 18 T cell receptor beta chains were all obtained from the same sample, sequenced in a study of T cell repertoires in ileal Crohn's disease. Measured with immunoSEQ multiplex PCR; TCRdb has only the in-frame clones, and not every one. The table lists roughly 13,000 clones, over 60% of them singletons. Input material: ileal tissue. The receptors shown here come from an adult with Crohn's disease.

This chain uses TRBV11-2 with TRBJ2-6; the D gene is possibly TRBD1 (5 bases). Trimming shortened V by 4 bases and J by 4 bases, and 11 bases separated the two germline ends. The CDR3 sequence is 15 residues long. Germline values: CDR1 SGHAT, CDR2 FQNNGV. The CDR3 DNA reads TGTGCCAGCAGCTATGACAGTACAGGGGCCAACGTCCTGACTTTC. This encodes CASSYDSTGANVLTF.

This clone was counted a few times. The chain links TRBV10-3 to TRBJ1-2; D may be TRBD1 (5 bases). Germline V CDR1 and CDR2: ENHRY, SYGVKD. V was cut by 8 bases and J by 10 bases, with 23 bases left in between. This CDR3 has 14 residues. The CDR3 DNA sequence: TGTGCCATCGCTAGCGGCAGGGCCTCGAAAGACTACACCTTC. This encodes CAIASGRASKDYTF.

The rearrangement joins TRBV5-4 to TRBJ1-3; D unresolved. This CDR3 has 16 residues. In germline, CDR1 is SGHNT, CDR2 YYREEE (reference sequence). Trimming cost V 1 base and J 2 bases, with 13 bases left between them. The DNA for the CDR3 is TGTGCCAGCAGCTTGTATACCCGCTCGGCTGGAAACACCATATATTTT. Residues: CASSLYTRSAGNTIYF.

The J gene is TRBJ2-3, the V gene TRBV4-2, with TRBD2 matching over 11 bases. This CDR3 region has 16 residues. Trimming at V came to 4 bases and at J to 0 bases, leaving 3 bases not matched to a gene. Germline CDR1 is LGHNA and CDR2 is YNFKEQ. The CDR3 here is CASSPRTSGSTDTQYF. The CDR3 coding sequence is TGTGCCAGCAGCCCTCGGACTAGCGGGAGCACAGATACGCAGTATTTT.

The chain carries TRBV30 and TRBJ1-1; D not resolved. This CDR3 spans 15 amino acids. V lost 1 base and J 0 bases, leaving 12 bases between the germline ends. Germline CDR1 reads GTSNPN; CDR2 reads SVGIG (reference sequence). The CDR3 loop is CAWSGWPFVNTEAFF. CDR3 sequence (DNA): TGTGCCTGGAGTGGTTGGCCCTTTGTGAACACTGAAGCTTTCTTT.

This clone was detected only a few times. V usage is TRBV28 and J usage is TRBJ1-2; no reliable D call. The ends were cut back, 1 base at V and 8 bases at J, with 5 bases in the middle. The germline gives CDR1 MDHEN, CDR2 SYDVKM. This CDR3 comprises 11 residues. In DNA form, the CDR3 reads TGTGCCAGCAGTTTATCCCGGGGCTACACCTTC. Its protein product is CASSLSRGYTF.

This rearrangement joins TRBV5-1 to TRBJ1-1, with D unclear. The V gene lost 2 bases and the J gene lost 0 bases, with 11 bases spanning the gap. This CDR3 contains 15 residues. CDR1 is SGHRS and CDR2 is YFSETQ in the germline V gene. The CDR3 DNA follows: TGCGCCAGCAGCTTCGCAGGATCCCTGAACACTGAAGCTTTCTTT. Protein product: CASSFAGSLNTEAFF.

This chain uses TRBV4-2 with TRBJ2-2, with a possible D match to TRBD1 (6 bases). CDR1 and CDR2 from the germline V gene are LGHNA and YNFKEQ. This CDR3 spans 16 amino acids. Trimming took 5 bases from V and 6 from J, leaving 19 bases between them. The CDR3 loop reads CASSTGGRGRAGELFF. CDR3 nucleotides: TGTGCCAGCAGCACAGGCGGCAGGGGCAGGGCCGGGGAGCTGTTTTTT.

Worth noting for this clone: Its ends do not fully match the called genes, so a read error is possible. The chain employs TRBV6-1 and TRBJ2-6, with D hard to call. The CDR3 covers 15 residues. From germline, CDR1 is MNHNS and CDR2 SASEGT. The CDR3 DNA is TGTGCCAGCAGGGAAGAACACTCTGGGGCCAACGTCCTGACTTTC. Translation gives CASREEHSGANVLTF.

The table lists this clone with a count of one. This rearrangement joins TRBV5-1 to TRBJ1-2; tentatively, D is TRBD1 (5 bases). CDR3 size: 14 residues. V dropped 0 bases and J dropped 4 bases, with 10 bases sitting between them. CDR1 and CDR2 from the germline V gene are SGHRS and YFSETQ. The CDR3 bases are TGCGCCAGCAGCTTGGCCGGCGGGGGCTATGGCTACACCTTC. It specifies CASSLAGGGYGYTF.

This clone was counted once. This chain connects TRBV2 to TRBJ2-3; the match to TRBD2 covers 7 bases. Germline assignment: CDR1 SNHLY and CDR2 FYNNEI. Trimming cost V 3 bases and J 1 base; bases outside gene matches: 4. The CDR3 extends over 15 amino acids. In DNA, the CDR3 is TGTGCCAGCAGTGATAGGGCGGGGGGCACAGATACGCAGTATTTT. It yields the protein CASSDRAGGTDTQYF.

This chain joins TRBV7-2 and TRBJ1-2; 10 bases map to TRBD1. The CDR3 loop spans 15 amino acids. Germline CDR1 SGHTA, CDR2 FQGNSA. Germline trimming cut 2 bases from V and 3 bases from J; bases unmatched to any gene: 3. The CDR3 loop reads CASSLRGQGDYGYTF. In DNA, the CDR3 is TGTGCCAGCAGCTTACGAGGACAGGGGGACTATGGCTACACCTTC. Full variable domain (outside the CDR3, taken from reference TRBV7-2 and TRBJ1-2): GAGVSQSPSNKVTEKGKDVELRCDPISGHTALYWYRQSLGQGLEFLIYFQGNSAPDKSGLPSDRFSAERTGGSVSTLTIQRTQQEDSAVYLCASSLRGQGDYGYTFGSGTRLTVV.

The chain is built from TRBV7-9 and TRBJ2-3; D not resolved. Germline V CDR1 and CDR2: SEHNR, FQNEAQ (reference sequence). V was clipped by 5 bases and J by 3 bases, with 6 bases between them. There are 12 residues in the CDR3. This CDR3 is CASSKATDTQYF. CDR3 DNA: TGTGCCAGCAGCAAAGCGACAGATACGCAGTATTTT.

The V and J genes are TRBV7-9 and TRBJ1-3; 10 bases are a match to TRBD1. The CDR3 contains 19 residues. V gave up 7 bases and J gave up 4 bases; unmatched junction bases: 19. Germline-derived CDR1 and CDR2 are SEHNR and FQNEAQ (reference sequence). The CDR3 DNA sequence: TGTGCCAGCATGGGGGGTGTCGGGACAGGGGACGTCGGGGGAAACACCATATATTTT. Its protein product is CASMGGVGTGDVGGNTIYF.

The chain uses TRBV29-1 and TRBJ1-2; 7 bases match TRBD1. Germline loops: CDR1 SQVTM, CDR2 ANQGSEA. The CDR3 is 14 amino acids. The V and J ends lost 3 bases and 2 bases, in that order; junction bases with no gene match: 6. CDR3 nucleotides: TGCAGCGTTGATGTTGTGACAGGGAACTATGGCTACACCTTC. Encoded protein: CSVDVVTGNYGYTF. The full variable domain, its missing parts supplied by reference TRBV29-1 and TRBJ1-2, is SAVISQKPSRDICQRGTSLTIQCQVDSQVTMMFWYRQQPGQSLTLIATANQGSEATYESGFVIDKFPISRPNLTFSTLTVSNMSPEDSSIYLCSVDVVTGNYGYTFGSGTRLTVV.

This clone occurred once. The chain has TRBV6-1 and TRBJ1-1; D unclear. Trimming took off 5 bases at V and 0 bases at J, with 7 bases between the two ends. In germline, CDR1 is MNHNS, CDR2 SASEGT. The length of the CDR3 is 13 residues. The CDR3 nucleotides are TGTGCCAGCAGTCTTCTACTGAACACTGAAGCTTTCTTT. Its protein is CASSLLLNTEAFF.

The V and J genes are TRBV4-3 and TRBJ1-2; TRBD1 might be the D (6 bases). The V and J ends lost 2 bases and 2 bases respectively, with 12 bases between them. Germline CDR1 reads LGHNA; CDR2 reads YSLEER. The CDR3 has 15 amino acids. CDR3 coding DNA: TGCGCCAGCAGCCAAAGGGCCCAGGGGAACTATGGCTACACCTTC. This encodes CASSQRAQGNYGYTF.

This chain uses TRBV5-1 with TRBJ2-3; D perhaps matches TRBD2 (5 bases). The CDR3 extends over 13 amino acids. Germline CDR1 SGHRS, CDR2 YFSETQ. V dropped 2 bases and J dropped 4 bases, with 8 bases sitting between them. CDR3 residues: CASSFGVPDTQYF. CDR3 in DNA: TGCGCCAGCAGCTTCGGGGTGCCAGATACGCAGTATTTT.